The subject of this entry is one T cell receptor (beta chain). The CDR3 has 19 amino acids. Germline assignment: CDR1 SGHRS and CDR2 YFSETQ. Trimming cost V 4 bases and J 2 bases; bases outside gene matches: 14. The data were taken from a study of OX40 agonist ivuxolimab in advanced cancers. About the study: The diagnoses of dose-escalation patients were hepatocellular carcinoma, melanoma, renal cell or head and neck cancer. Antecedent anti-PD-1, anti-PD-L1 or anti-CTLA-4 therapy was permissible, with around 40% having received some.

This table comes from immunoSEQ multiplex PCR, and its TCRdb copy is limited to in-frame clones, with some not included. The repertoire holds 60,000 to 75,000 clones, with roughly 84% as singletons. The material was CD4+ or CD8+ T cells sorted from blood, obtained in a trial of the OX40 agonist ivuxolimab. This clonotype was sampled from an adult with an advanced solid tumor such as melanoma, head and neck, liver or kidney cancer. The rearrangement joins TRBV5-1 to TRBJ2-2; 10 positions match TRBD2. The CDR3 here is CASSRNSASGSLNTGELFF. Written as DNA, the CDR3 is TGCGCCAGCAGCCGCAATTCGGCTAGCGGGAGTCTTAACACCGGGGAGCTGTTTTTT. Complete variable domain (other parts from reference TRBV5-1 and TRBJ2-2): KAGVTQTPRYLIKTRGQQVTLSCSPISGHRSVSWYQQTPGQGLQFLFEYFSETQRNKGNFPGRFSGRQFSNSRSEMNVSTLELGDSALYLCASSRNSASGSLNTGELFFGEGSRLTVL.